The 17 T cell receptor beta chains reported below all come from one sample, sequenced in a study of shared clonotypes between healthy human individuals (dated by TCRdb to 2018 to 2020). Libraries came from the immunoSEQ multiplex PCR assay. In TCRdb, the immuneACCESS table is reduced to in-frame sequences with V and J assigned. These tables do not hold every clone; where another copy was compared, an unresolved V gene accounts for under half, and the others remain unexplained. The sample includes some 2.4 million clones, with 80% to 95% observed a single time. Of the sample, 0.36% is held by the ten largest clones. The sample was naive CD4+ T cells from PBMCs. The cell subset or site label corresponds to: CD45RA+ positively selected. Receptors were obtained from a man aged 18-30 years in good health. Some clones in this sample may be carry-over from other donors' samples.

Here the CDR3 reads CASTAGYNEQFF. CDR3 in DNA: TGTGCCAGCACAGCAGGTTACAATGAGCAGTTCTTC. The chain combines TRBV6-5 with TRBJ2-1; D is uncertain. CDR1 MNHEY and CDR2 SVGAGI come from the germline V gene. Trimming removed 7 bases at V and 4 bases at J, with 8 bases between. The CDR3 has 12 residues.

The rearrangement uses TRBV28 and TRBJ1-3; D perhaps matches TRBD1 (5 bases). The germline gives CDR1 MDHEN, CDR2 SYDVKM. This CDR3 spans 16 amino acids. V shed 6 bases and J shed 4 bases, with 19 bases lying between them. CDR3 protein: CASRPAGTEGGNTIYF. CDR3 nucleotide sequence: TGTGCCAGCAGACCGGCGGGGACGGAGGGGGGAAACACCATATATTTT.

V and J are TRBV10-3 and TRBJ1-1, with D tentatively TRBD1 (5 bases). Germline loops: CDR1 ENHRY, CDR2 SYGVKD. Trimming took 2 bases from V and 1 from J, leaving 8 bases between them. The CDR3 covers 14 residues. CDR3 sequence: CAISEVGANTEAFF. CDR3 in DNA: TGTGCCATCAGTGAGGTAGGGGCGAACACTGAAGCTTTCTTT.

DNA for the CDR3: TGTGCCAGTAGTGCCGAAGCCACCAGGCCCCAGCATTTT. It yields the protein CASSAEATRPQHF. The chain is built from TRBV19 and TRBJ1-5; D uncertain. The CDR3 loop spans 13 amino acids. CDR1 and CDR2 from the germline V gene are LNHDA and SQIVND (reference sequence). V dropped 5 bases and J dropped 9 bases, with 14 bases sitting between them.

The genes are TRBV27 and TRBJ1-6; D gene uncertain. Trimming took 7 bases from V and 9 from J, leaving 7 bases between them. Germline CDR1 and CDR2: MNHEY and SMNVEV (reference sequence). The CDR3 loop spans 11 amino acids. The CDR3 DNA is TGTGCCAGCAAAGGGAGTTCACCCCTCCACTTT. Its translation is CASKGSSPLHF.

J is TRBJ1-3 and V is TRBV18, with D maybe TRBD1 (5 bases). Germline CDR1 and CDR2: KGHSH and LQKENI. The CDR3 runs to 16 residues. The germline V and J ends were trimmed by 2 bases and 5 bases, with 16 bases remaining between them. CDR3 in amino acids: CASSPFPGGDRNTIYF. CDR3 in DNA: TGTGCCAGCTCACCATTCCCAGGAGGGGATAGAAACACCATATATTTT.

The chain has TRBV2 and TRBJ2-5; perhaps TRBD1 as D (6 bases). CDR1 SNHLY and CDR2 FYNNEI come from the germline V gene. The CDR3 totals 15 residues. The V and J ends lost 8 bases and 0 bases respectively, with 16 bases between them. For the CDR3, the DNA is TGTGCCAGCCAGAGGGGGACACAGAACCAAGAGACCCAGTACTTC. Translation gives CASQRGTQNQETQYF.

For this clone: The same CDR3 also results from other DNA sequences found in this sample. The chain is built from TRBV9 and TRBJ2-1, with D perhaps assigned TRBD1 or TRBD2 (5 bases each). Trimming stripped 0 bases from V and 1 base from J, with 8 bases between. This CDR3 comprises 15 residues. Germline-derived CDR1 and CDR2 are SGDLS and YYNGEE. This chain's CDR3 is CASSVVGGSYNEQFF. CDR3 bases: TGTGCCAGCAGCGTAGTTGGGGGATCCTACAATGAGCAGTTCTTC.

CDR3 bases: TGTGCCAGCGGCCGGATCTCGCGAAAGACCTATGGCTACACCTTC. Protein: CASGRISRKTYGYTF. The V gene is TRBV5-5, the J gene TRBJ1-2; no reliable D call. V lost 7 bases to trimming and J lost 4 bases, with 20 bases between them. Germline lookup yields CDR1 SGHKS and CDR2 YYEKEE (reference sequence). The CDR3 is made up of 15 amino acids.

This chain connects TRBV27 to TRBJ2-2, with TRBD2 identical over 14 bases. Unmatched junction bases numbered 4, after V lost 5 bases and J lost 2 bases. Germline lookup yields CDR1 MNHEY and CDR2 SMNVEV (reference sequence). The CDR3 consists of 17 residues. The CDR3 nucleotides read TGTGCCAGCAGTCACGGGACTAGCGGGGGTAACACCGGGGAGCTGTTTTTT. The encoded protein is CASSHGTSGGNTGELFF.

This clone was seen a single time. CDR3 residues: CASSLSEWNDNEQFF. The CDR3 region has the DNA TGTGCCAGCAGCCTCAGCGAGTGGAATGACAATGAGCAGTTCTTC. V usage is TRBV5-4 and J usage is TRBJ2-1, with D unclear. This CDR3 has 15 amino acids. The germline gives CDR1 SGHNT, CDR2 YYREEE (reference sequence). V lost 4 bases and J lost 5, with 16 bases in between.

The chain recombines TRBV5-1 with TRBJ1-2, with a weak D call TRBD1 (6 bases). Germline lookup yields CDR1 SGHRS and CDR2 YFSETQ. This CDR3 has 13 amino acids. V lost 0 bases and J 7 bases, leaving 10 bases between the germline ends. CDR3 coding DNA: TGCGCCAGCAGCTTGGGACAGGATGGTGGCTACACCTTC. As protein: CASSLGQDGGYTF.

This chain connects TRBV9 to TRBJ1-2, with 7 bases aligning to TRBD1. V was pared by 4 bases and J by 5 bases, with 11 bases of the junction left unmatched. Germline CDR1 is SGDLS and CDR2 is YYNGEE. This CDR3 spans 15 amino acids. For the CDR3, the DNA is TGTGCCAGCAGCCCCTTTTCGGGACAGCCATATGGCTACACCTTC. It encodes CASSPFSGQPYGYTF.

CDR3: CASSQGGFSGHEQFF. The CDR3 region has the DNA TGCGCCAGCAGCCAGGGGGGATTTAGCGGCCATGAGCAGTTCTTC. The rearrangement joins TRBV4-3 to TRBJ2-1; maybe TRBD2 (6 bases). This CDR3 spans 15 amino acids. Per germline, CDR1 LGHNA and CDR2 YSLEER. The V gene lost 3 bases and the J gene lost 8 bases, with 17 bases spanning the gap.

The chain employs TRBV18 and TRBJ1-1, with 10 bases aligning to TRBD1. The ends lost 5 bases at V and 7 bases at J; junction bases unmatched: 4. The V gene's germline CDR1 is KGHSH and CDR2 LQKENI. The CDR3 totals 13 residues. CDR3 in DNA: TGTGCCAGCTCATCGGACAGGGGGATTGAAGCTTTCTTT. Translated: CASSSDRGIEAFF.

This chain uses TRBV2 with TRBJ2-5; D gene uncertain. Trimming took 1 base from V and 5 from J, leaving 14 bases between them. The V gene's germline CDR1 is SNHLY and CDR2 FYNNEI. The CDR3 extends over 15 amino acids. DNA for the CDR3: TGTGCCAGCAGTGAAGGCCCCAGGCCCCGGGAGACCCAGTACTTC. Amino acid sequence: CASSEGPRPRETQYF.

CDR3 sequence reads: CASSLALLLETQYF. In nucleotides, the CDR3 is TGTGCCAGCAGCTTAGCGCTTCTTTTAGAGACCCAGTACTTC. The chain combines TRBV7-2 with TRBJ2-5, with D hard to call. Germline-derived CDR1 and CDR2 are SGHTA and FQGNSA. V gave up 0 bases and J gave up 4 bases, with 9 bases separating them. CDR3 length: 14 amino acids.